The clone carrying this T cell receptor (beta chain) was seen more than once but under ten times. It was with unique molecular identifiers that the TCRbeta library was prepared. Each CDR3 protein gets one entry after TCRdb re-called the PCR reads with MiXCR. The sample gives around 250,000 distinct CDR3 sequences, 9.5% to 10% of which show up once; about 9.5% is in the top ten. The CDR3 contains 12 residues. Germline assignment: CDR1 KGHSH and CDR2 LQKENI. V lost 1 base and J 6 bases, leaving 4 bases between the germline ends. This sample stems from a study of T-cell reconstitution after alpha-beta-depleted transplantation in children.

Sequencing used PBMCs from the stem cell graft donor, obtained from the stem cell graft. The sequence was obtained from a human donor who donated a stem cell graft to a child with SCID. This chain connects TRBV18 to TRBJ2-1; D unclear. The CDR3 reads CASSPLVNEQFF. The CDR3 DNA is TGTGCCAGCTCACCACTAGTCAATGAGCAGTTCTTC.